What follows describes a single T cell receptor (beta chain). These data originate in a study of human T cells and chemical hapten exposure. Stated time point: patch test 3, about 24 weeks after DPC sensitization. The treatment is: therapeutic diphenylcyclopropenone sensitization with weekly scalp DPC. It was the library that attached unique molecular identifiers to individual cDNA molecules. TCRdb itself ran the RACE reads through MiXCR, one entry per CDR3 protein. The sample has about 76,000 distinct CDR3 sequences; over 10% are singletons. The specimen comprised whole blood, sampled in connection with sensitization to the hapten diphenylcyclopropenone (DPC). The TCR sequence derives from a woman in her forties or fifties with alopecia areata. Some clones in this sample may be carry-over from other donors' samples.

DNA of the CDR3: TGTGCCAGCAGTTATCCAGGGCGTAATTCACCCCTCCACTTT. This gives the protein CASSYPGRNSPLHF. V usage is TRBV6-2 or TRBV6-3 and J usage is TRBJ1-6; weak D call: TRBD1 (5 bases). Deletions cut 3 bases from V and 6 bases from J, with 9 bases between. Germline assignment: CDR1 MNHEY and CDR2 SVGEGT. The CDR3 has 14 residues.